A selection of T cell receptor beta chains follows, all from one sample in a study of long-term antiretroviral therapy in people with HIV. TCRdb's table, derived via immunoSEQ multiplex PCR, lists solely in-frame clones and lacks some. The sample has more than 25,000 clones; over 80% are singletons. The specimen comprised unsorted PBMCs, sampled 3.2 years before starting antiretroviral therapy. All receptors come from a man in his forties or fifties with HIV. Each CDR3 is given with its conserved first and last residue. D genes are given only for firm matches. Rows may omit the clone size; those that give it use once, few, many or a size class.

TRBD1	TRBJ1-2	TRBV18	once	TGTGCCAGCTCACCCCCCCAACAGGGGAGTGGCTACACCTTC	CASSPPQQGSGYTF
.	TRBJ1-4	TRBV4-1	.	TGCGCCAGCAGCCAAGGATTCTCAGTGGTCTGGGGTGAAAAACTGTTTTTT	CASSQGFSVVWGEKLFF
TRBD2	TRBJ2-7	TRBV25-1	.	TGTGCCAGCAGTGATGCCGGACTAGCGGTGTACGAGCAGTACTTC	CASSDAGLAVYEQYF
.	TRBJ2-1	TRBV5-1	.	TGCGCCAGCAGCTTGGCCAGGGACTACAATGAGCAGTTCTTC	CASSLARDYNEQFF
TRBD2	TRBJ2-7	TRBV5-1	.	TGCGCCAGCAGCTCTGGGTCTCGCGGGAGGGCCTACGAGCAGTACTTC	CASSSGSRGRAYEQYF
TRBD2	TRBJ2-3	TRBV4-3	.	TGCGCCAGCAGCCCCGCCGGGACTAGCGGTTTAACAGATACGCAGTATTTT	CASSPAGTSGLTDTQYF
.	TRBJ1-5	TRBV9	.	TGTGCCAGCAGCGTTAGGGCCCACAAGGGGGGGAATCAGCCCCAGCATTTT	CASSVRAHKGGNQPQHF
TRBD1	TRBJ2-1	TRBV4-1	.	TGCGCCAGCAGCCAAGGTAGGACAGGGGACAATGAGCAGTTCTTC	CASSQGRTGDNEQFF
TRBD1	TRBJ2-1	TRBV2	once	TGTGCCAGCAGTGGGACAGGCCTACAGTTCTTC	CASSGTGLQFF
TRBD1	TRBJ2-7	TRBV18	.	TGTGCCAGCTCCCTAGGACAGGGCTACGAGCAGTACTTC	CASSLGQGYEQYF
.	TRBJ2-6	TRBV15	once	TGTGCCACCAGCAGAGGAGGAACTGGGGCCAACGTCCTGACTTTC	CATSRGGTGANVLTF
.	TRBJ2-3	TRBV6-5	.	TGTGCCAGCAGTTACCGACAGGGCACAGATACGCAGTATTTT	CASSYRQGTDTQYF
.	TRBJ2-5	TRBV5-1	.	TGCGCCAGCAGCTTGGGAGGGGGTCCCCAAGAGACCCAGTACTTC	CASSLGGGPQETQYF
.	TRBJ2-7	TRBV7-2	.	TGTGCCAGCAGCTCTAACGCGTTCTCCTACGAGCAGTACTTC	CASSSNAFSYEQYF
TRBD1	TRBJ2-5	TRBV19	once	TGTGCCAGTAGTTATAACCGGGACAGGGGTGAGACCCAGTACTTC	CASSYNRDRGETQYF
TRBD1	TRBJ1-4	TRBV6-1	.	TGTGCCAGCAGTGAGAGAAACAGGGGAACTAATGAAAAACTGTTTTTT	CASSERNRGTNEKLFF
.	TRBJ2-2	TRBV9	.	TGTGCCAGCAGCGTAGCTGTTAGGGGAGCCGGGGAGCTGTTTTTT	CASSVAVRGAGELFF
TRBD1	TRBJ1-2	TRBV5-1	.	TGCGCCAGCAGCGAACCGGGACAGTCGAAAACCTTC	CASSEPGQSKTF
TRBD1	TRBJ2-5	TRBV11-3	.	TGTGCCAGCAGCCACGGGACAGGTTGGGGGGAGACCCAGTACTTC	CASSHGTGWGETQYF
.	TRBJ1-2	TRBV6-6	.	TGTGCCAGCAGTTACTCGCGACTCCCTAAGGGCTATGGCTACACCTTC	CASSYSRLPKGYGYTF
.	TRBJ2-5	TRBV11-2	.	TGTGCCAGCAGCCCTAGGGCACCGGGCGAGCAAGAGACCCAGTACTTC	CASSPRAPGEQETQYF
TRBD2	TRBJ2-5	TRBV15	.	TGTGCCACCAGCAGAGGGGGGGGAAGGGCAGAGACCCAGTACTTC	CATSRGGGRAETQYF
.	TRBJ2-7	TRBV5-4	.	TGTGCCTCGGGCAGCGCCGATCCCTACGAGCAGTACTTC	CASGSADPYEQYF
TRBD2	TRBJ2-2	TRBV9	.	TGTGCCAGCAGCGCGGGACTAGCGGGAGGGCCTTCCGGGGAGCTGTTTTTT	CASSAGLAGGPSGELFF
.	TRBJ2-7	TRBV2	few	TGTGCCAGCAGTCAGGAGCCGGGGGTCGACGAGCAGTACTTC	CASSQEPGVDEQYF
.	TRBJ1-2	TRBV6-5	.	TGTGCCAGCTCCGCCGGGGCGCTCTACGGCTACACCTTC	CASSAGALYGYTF
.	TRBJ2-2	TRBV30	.	TGTGCCTGGTCGGGACAGAACACCGGGGAGCTGTTTTTT	CAWSGQNTGELFF
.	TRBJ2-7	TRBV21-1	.	TGTGCCAGCAAGCGCAGAGAAGCCTACGAGCAGTACTTC	CASKRREAYEQYF
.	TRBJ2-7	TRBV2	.	TGTGCCAGCAGTGCCACACAGGGCCGCGAGCAGTACTTC	CASSATQGREQYF
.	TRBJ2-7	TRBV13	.	TGTGCCAGCAGCTTTACGGAGGCAACCTACGAGCAGTACTTC	CASSFTEATYEQYF
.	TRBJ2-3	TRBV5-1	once	TGCGCCAGCAGCCCCCCCCCGGGTTTGAGCACAGATACGCAGTATTTT	CASSPPPGLSTDTQYF
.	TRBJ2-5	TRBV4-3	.	TGCGCCAGCAGCCTAAGATCTAGCAGGGGGGCCGCGGGGCAAGAGACCCAGTACTTC	CASSLRSSRGAAGQETQYF
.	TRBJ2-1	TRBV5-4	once	TGTGCCAGCAGCCGGAGGGGGGAGCAGTTCTTC	CASSRRGEQFF
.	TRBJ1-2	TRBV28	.	TGTGCCAGCAGTTTCACAGGTTTCCAGTTGGTCTATGGCTACACCTTC	CASSFTGFQLVYGYTF
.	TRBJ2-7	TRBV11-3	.	TGTGCCAGCAGCTTAGGTGCTAACTACGAGCAGTACTTC	CASSLGANYEQYF
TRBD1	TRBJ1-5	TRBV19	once	TGTGCCAGTAGTATGACAGGGACTCAGCCCCAGCATTTT	CASSMTGTQPQHF
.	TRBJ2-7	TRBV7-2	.	TGTGCCAGCAGCCCCCGGAGCCAGTCCTACGAGCAGTACTTC	CASSPRSQSYEQYF
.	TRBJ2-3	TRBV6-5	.	TGTGCCAGCAGTTACTCCCCCGGCGACTTATCGGATACGCAGTATTTT	CASSYSPGDLSDTQYF
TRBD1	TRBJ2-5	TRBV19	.	TGTGCCAGTAGGGACAGGGGAAGGGAGACCCAGTACTTC	CASRDRGRETQYF
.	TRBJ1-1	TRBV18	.	TGTGCCAGCTCACCATATAACAGCGGTCTGCCGGGGAACACTGAAGCTTTCTTT	CASSPYNSGLPGNTEAFF
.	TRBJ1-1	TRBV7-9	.	TGTGCCAGCCTAAATAACAGGCCCAACACTGAAGCTTTCTTT	CASLNNRPNTEAFF
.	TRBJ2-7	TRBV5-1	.	TGCGCCAGCAGCTTGTGGCAGGACTACGAGCAGTACTTC	CASSLWQDYEQYF
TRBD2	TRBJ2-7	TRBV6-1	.	TGTGCCAGCAGTGAAGTTAGCGGGGCACACTACGAGCAGTACTTC	CASSEVSGAHYEQYF
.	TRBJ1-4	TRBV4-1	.	TGCGCCAGCAGCCAAGCCCCGACAGGTTATAATGAAAAACTGTTTTTT	CASSQAPTGYNEKLFF
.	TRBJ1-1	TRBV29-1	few	TGCAGCGTGCGTGGTTTAGGAGACACTGAAGCTTTCTTT	CSVRGLGDTEAFF